The entry below describes one T cell receptor (beta chain). Its target is unknown. The sample comes from a study of somatic mutations in cytotoxic T cells in rheumatoid arthritis. Study-level results: Within 8 of 65 patients, the single biggest CD8+ clone made up more than 20% of CD8+ cells.

From germline, CDR1 is SQVTM and CDR2 ANQGSEA. The CDR3 totals 14 residues. V trimming: 4 bases; J trimming: 5 bases; junction bases outside the gene matches: 8. Clones were read by immunoSEQ multiplex PCR, and TCRdb kept only the in-frame ones, dropping some. Of 25,000 to 30,000 clones in the sample, roughly 82% were seen once. The sequencing input was CD8+ T cells sorted from blood. The origin of this receptor is a man aged 45-60 years in good health. V usage is TRBV29-1 and J usage is TRBJ2-3, with 8 positions matching TRBD2. Here the CDR3 reads CSVGPAGVLDTQYF. CDR3 DNA sequence: TGCAGCGTTGGTCCAGCGGGAGTTTTAGATACGCAGTATTTT.